This entry features one T cell receptor (beta chain) sequence. What it binds is unknown. It was with a sample-barcoded 5' primer and a J-beta primer mix that a second PCR of roughly 7 to 11 cycles was run. A template-switch adaptor with 12 random nucleotides tagged each cDNA molecule. TCRdb passed the 5' RACE reads through MiXCR, listing each CDR3 protein once. The sample has approximately 800,000 distinct CDR3 sequences, roughly 56% seen once; the top ten hold roughly 24%. This sample stems from a study of blood T cells in healthy people across ages. Each sample gave at least 6 million isolated PBMCs. V lost 6 bases, J lost 8 bases, and 13 bases stayed unmatched. The CDR3 loop spans 15 amino acids. The germline CDR1 and CDR2 sequences are DFQATT and SNEGSKA (reference sequence). Study observations and caveats: Any changes in expanded clonotypes were possibly confounded, as donor CMV status remained unknown.

The receptor was derived from a middle-aged man in good health. The sample consisted of blood. The chain has TRBV20-1 and TRBJ1-6; 7 bases are a match to TRBD1. The CDR3 DNA is TGCAGTGCCCTAGACCCGGGACAGACCTATTCACCCCTCCACTTT. Translating it yields CSALDPGQTYSPLHF.